This passage covers 24 T cell receptor beta chains from one sample sequenced in a study of cytomegalovirus exposure and HLA in healthy donors. The PCR employed 60 Vbeta primers together with 13 Jbeta primers. Produced via immunoSEQ multiplex PCR; TCRdb's table is partial and in-frame only. Of roughly 190,000 clones listed, 78% were seen once; the top ten hold over 12%. The sequencing input was PBMCs. The receptors were gathered from a woman younger than 45 in good health and CMV-seropositive.

The V call is TRBV7-9, the J call TRBJ2-1, with D unresolved. The CDR3 totals 12 residues. Germline V gene lookup returns CDR1 SEHNR and CDR2 FQNEAQ (reference sequence). V lost 2 bases, J lost 7 bases, and 6 bases lay in between. CDR3 nucleotide sequence: TGTGCCAGCAGCTTATCCGCGAATGAGCAGTTCTTC. This sequence encodes CASSLSANEQFF. The full variable domain, rest sourced from reference TRBV7-9 and TRBJ2-1, is DTGVSQNPRHKITKRGQNVTFRCDPISEHNRLYWYRQTLGQGPEFLTYFQNEAQLEKSRLLSDRFSAERPKGSFSTLEIQRTEQGDSAMYLCASSLSANEQFFGPGTRLTVL.

The chain links TRBV15 to TRBJ2-3; D not certain. The CDR3 covers 18 residues. Trimming removed 0 bases from V and 2 bases from J, with 18 bases in between. CDR1 is LNHNV, CDR2 YYDKDF, per germline (reference sequence). For the CDR3, the DNA is TGTGCCACCAGCAGAGAAAAGCAAGTCGAGGCGGCCACAGATACGCAGTATTTT. As protein: CATSREKQVEAATDTQYF.

J is TRBJ2-7 and V is TRBV7-2, with a possible D match to TRBD2 (5 bases). The germline V and J ends were trimmed by 5 bases and 5 bases, with 13 bases remaining between them. This CDR3 is 13 amino acids long. Per the germline V gene, CDR1 is SGHTA and CDR2 is FQGNSA. The CDR3 here is CASSQQAGDEQYF. The CDR3 DNA sequence: TGTGCCAGCAGCCAGCAAGCCGGGGACGAGCAGTACTTC.

The chain couples TRBV7-9 to TRBJ2-5, with D maybe TRBD1 (7 bases). The ends were cut back, 5 bases at V and 4 bases at J, with 11 bases in the middle. Germline loops: CDR1 SEHNR, CDR2 FQNEAQ (reference sequence). The CDR3 runs 13 residues. DNA for the CDR3: TGTGCCAGCAGCCGCCAGGGGGGAGAGACCCAGTACTTC. As protein: CASSRQGGETQYF.

The chain couples TRBV30 to TRBJ2-1, with TRBD2 identical over 8 bases. Germline CDR1 GTSNPN, CDR2 SVGIG (reference sequence). This CDR3 contains 17 residues. Trimming removed 0 bases from V and 5 bases from J; junction bases left unmatched: 12. In DNA, the CDR3 is TGTGCCTGGAGTGTACTTTTGGTGGGACTAGAGGACAATGAGCAGTTCTTC. Amino acids: CAWSVLLVGLEDNEQFF.

The chain is built from TRBV5-1 and TRBJ1-4; 9 nucleotides agree with TRBD1. Germline V gene lookup returns CDR1 SGHRS and CDR2 YFSETQ. The trim removed 5 bases at V and 3 bases at J, leaving 2 bases unmatched. CDR3 length equals 14 residues. The CDR3 here is CASSRQGANEKLFF. For the CDR3, the DNA is TGCGCCAGCAGTCGACAGGGGGCTAATGAAAAACTGTTTTTT.

The rearrangement uses TRBV6-1 and TRBJ1-3; D not certain. CDR3 length: 13 residues. Trimming pared 10 bases from V and 4 bases from J, leaving 14 bases between. The V gene's germline CDR1 is MNHNS and CDR2 SASEGT. This CDR3 reads CATAPGGGNTIYF. The CDR3 nucleotides are TGTGCCACCGCCCCAGGTGGCGGAAACACCATATATTTT.

The chain recombines TRBV5-1 with TRBJ2-3, with 10 bases that match TRBD2. Germline CDR1 reads SGHRS; CDR2 reads YFSETQ. Unmatched junction bases numbered 8, after V lost 7 bases and J lost 0 bases. The CDR3 length is 16 residues. CDR3: CASCPGLAISTDTQYF. DNA for the CDR3: TGCGCCAGCTGTCCGGGACTAGCGATAAGCACAGATACGCAGTATTTT.

The chain is built from TRBV18 and TRBJ2-1; TRBD1 matches at 7 bases. Germline CDR1 KGHSH, CDR2 LQKENI. CDR3 length: 14 amino acids. Trimming removed 0 bases from V and 8 bases from J; junction bases left unmatched: 4. Here the CDR3 DNA reads TGTGCCAGCTCACCACCTCTAGGGGGCCATGAGCAGTTCTTC. Its translation: CASSPPLGGHEQFF.

The V gene is TRBV6-5, the J gene TRBJ2-7; D is possibly TRBD2 (6 bases). The V and J ends lost 2 bases and 5 bases respectively, with 13 bases between them. Germline V gives CDR1 MNHEY, CDR2 SVGAGI. This CDR3 is 14 amino acids long. The DNA for the CDR3 is TGTGCCAGCAGTTACAGTGCAGGGAGGAACGAGCAGTACTTC. Protein: CASSYSAGRNEQYF.

The rearrangement links TRBV28 to TRBJ2-5, with D possibly TRBD1 on 5 matching bases. The ends were cut back, 3 bases at V and 5 bases at J, with 13 bases in the middle. The CDR3 has 14 amino acids. CDR1 is MDHEN and CDR2 is SYDVKM in the germline V gene. CDR3: CASSFIRGAETQYF. CDR3 nucleotides: TGTGCCAGCAGTTTTATAAGGGGCGCGGAGACCCAGTACTTC. The variable domain in full, completed from reference TRBV28 and TRBJ2-5, reads DVKVTQSSRYLVKRTGEKVFLECVQDMDHENMFWYRQDPGLGLRLIYFSYDVKMKEKGDIPEGYSVSREKKERFSLILESASTNQTSMYLCASSFIRGAETQYFGPGTRLLVL.

The chain couples TRBV2 to TRBJ2-7; TRBD1 aligns across 10 bases. The trim removed 6 bases at V and 0 bases at J, leaving 8 bases unmatched. Germline V gene sequence: CDR1 SNHLY, CDR2 FYNNEI. This CDR3 spans 16 amino acids. The CDR3 region has the DNA TGTGCCAGCAGCTTCCCGGGACAGGGGTTCTCCTACGAGCAGTACTTC. Translating gives CASSFPGQGFSYEQYF.

This clone showed up just once. This CDR3 reads CSVTFGPQGEKLFF. The CDR3 DNA follows: TGCAGCGTCACGTTTGGACCCCAGGGGGAAAAACTGTTTTTT. The chain has TRBV29-1 and TRBJ1-4; D might be TRBD1 (6 bases). Trimming cost V 6 bases and J 8 bases, with 19 bases left between them. Germline V gene sequence: CDR1 SQVTM, CDR2 ANQGSEA. The CDR3 sequence is 14 residues long. Filled out from reference TRBV29-1 and TRBJ1-4, the complete variable domain reads SAVISQKPSRDICQRGTSLTIQCQVDSQVTMMFWYRQQPGQSLTLIATANQGSEATYESGFVIDKFPISRPNLTFSTLTVSNMSPEDSSIYLCSVTFGPQGEKLFFGSGTQLSVL.

The chain recombines TRBV6-4 with TRBJ2-2, with 8 nucleotides matching TRBD1. V was clipped by 7 bases and J by 2 bases; unmatched bases: 15. This CDR3 is 18 amino acids long. Germline V gene lookup returns CDR1 MRHNA and CDR2 SNTAGT. The CDR3 protein is CASISQGAWQVNTGELFF. The CDR3 DNA follows: TGTGCCAGCATATCCCAGGGGGCGTGGCAGGTTAACACCGGGGAGCTGTTTTTT.

This clone was counted a few times. CDR3 coding DNA: TGTGCCAGCAGCTGGACTAGCGGGAGTTACAATGAGCAGTTCTTC. This gives the protein CASSWTSGSYNEQFF. The rearrangement uses TRBV7-2 and TRBJ2-1; TRBD2 aligns across 13 bases. The CDR3 has 15 residues. With V trimmed by 4 bases and J by 4 bases, 1 base remained unmatched. Germline V CDR1 and CDR2: SGHTA, FQGNSA.

Turning to this clone: Within the sample, other DNA sequences also encode this same CDR3. The rearrangement uses TRBV25-1 and TRBJ2-7; D is perhaps TRBD2 (5 bases). The CDR3 consists of 14 residues. V gave up 5 bases and J gave up 5 bases, with 16 bases separating them. The germline CDR1 and CDR2 sequences are MGHDK and SYGVNS. CDR3 residues: CASSPTGSLNEQYF. In DNA form, the CDR3 reads TGTGCCAGCAGTCCAACGGGGTCCCTGAACGAGCAGTACTTC.

The chain combines TRBV6-5 with TRBJ2-7; 7 bases line up with TRBD1. Unmatched junction bases numbered 10, after V lost 6 bases and J lost 2 bases. From germline, CDR1 is MNHEY and CDR2 SVGAGI. The CDR3 covers 15 residues. CDR3 residues: CASRRSGTEPYEQYF. CDR3 sequence (DNA): TGTGCCAGCAGAAGGTCCGGGACAGAGCCCTACGAGCAGTACTTC.

The V gene is TRBV7-2, the J gene TRBJ2-7; 10 bases map to TRBD2. Germline CDR1 reads SGHTA; CDR2 reads FQGNSA. With V trimmed by 5 bases and J by 4 bases, 5 bases remained unmatched. This CDR3 has 14 residues. CDR3 DNA sequence: TGTGCCAGCAGCGAGGGACTAGCGCTGTACGAGCAGTACTTC. Its protein is CASSEGLALYEQYF.

V gene TRBV4-1 combines with J gene TRBJ2-2, with 9 bases identical to TRBD2. Losses at the gene ends were 4 bases for V and 6 bases for J; bases not matched to a gene: 9. The germline CDR1 and CDR2 sequences are MGHRA and YSYEKL. The CDR3 is 16 amino acids. The CDR3: CASSRHRAGGPGELFF. The CDR3 DNA is TGCGCCAGCAGCCGACACCGTGCGGGAGGGCCCGGGGAGCTGTTTTTT.

The rearrangement links TRBV11-2 to TRBJ2-3, with 11 bases matching TRBD2. The CDR3 loop spans 15 amino acids. The germline CDR1 and CDR2 sequences are SGHAT and FQNNGV. Losses at the gene ends were 2 bases for V and 4 bases for J; bases not matched to a gene: 2. The CDR3 here is CASSLLLAGADTQYF. CDR3 coding DNA: TGTGCCAGCAGCTTATTACTAGCGGGAGCAGATACGCAGTATTTT.

The chain uses TRBV7-9 and TRBJ1-5; D unclear. CDR3 length: 13 amino acids. Between the trimmed V and J ends, which lost 5 bases and 7 bases, there was a span of 12 bases. CDR1 and CDR2 (germline): SEHNR, FQNEAQ (reference sequence). CDR3 coding DNA: TGTGCCAGCAGCCATGAGGGTAACCAGCCCCAGCATTTT. Protein product: CASSHEGNQPQHF.

This clone was seen a few times. The chain couples TRBV19 to TRBJ2-3, with 10 nucleotides matching TRBD2. This CDR3 contains 14 residues. Trimming at V came to 4 bases and at J to 8 bases, leaving 6 bases not matched to a gene. Germline V gives CDR1 LNHDA, CDR2 SQIVND (reference sequence). In DNA form, the CDR3 reads TGTGCCAGTAGTACCACCGGGACTAGCGTTACGCAGTATTTT. Translated, it gives CASSTTGTSVTQYF.

V gene TRBV9 combines with J gene TRBJ2-7, with 8 bases fitting TRBD1. In germline, CDR1 is SGDLS, CDR2 YYNGEE. V shed 0 bases and J 5 bases; nucleotides not matched to a gene: 1. The CDR3 loop spans 13 amino acids. The CDR3 here is CASSVGQGNEQYF. In DNA form, the CDR3 reads TGTGCCAGCAGCGTAGGACAGGGGAACGAGCAGTACTTC.

This clone was found a few times. The V and J genes are TRBV5-1 and TRBJ1-2; possible D gene TRBD1, 5 bases. V was clipped by 0 bases and J by 8 bases, with 14 bases between them. The CDR3 length is 14 residues. Germline V gene sequence: CDR1 SGHRS, CDR2 YFSETQ. CDR3 in DNA: TGCGCCAGCAGCTTGGCCCCAGGGAATGGCGGCTACACCTTC. This sequence encodes CASSLAPGNGGYTF.